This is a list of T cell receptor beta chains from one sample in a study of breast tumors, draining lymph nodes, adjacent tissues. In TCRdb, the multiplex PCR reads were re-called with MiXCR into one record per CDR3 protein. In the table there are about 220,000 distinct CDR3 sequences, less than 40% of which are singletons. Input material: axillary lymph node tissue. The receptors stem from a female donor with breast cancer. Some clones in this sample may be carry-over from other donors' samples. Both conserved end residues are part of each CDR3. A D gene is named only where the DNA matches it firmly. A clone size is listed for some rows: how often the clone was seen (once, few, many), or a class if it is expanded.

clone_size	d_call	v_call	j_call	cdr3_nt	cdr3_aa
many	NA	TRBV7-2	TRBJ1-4	TGTGCCAGCAGCTTAACCAGCAATGAAAAACTGTTTTTT	CASSLTSNEKLFF
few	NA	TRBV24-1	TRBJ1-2	TGTGCCACCAGTGTCCCTTTTAGAGTGGCTATATTCTTATGTGCTAACTATGGCTACACCTTC	CATSVPFRVAIFLCANYGYTF
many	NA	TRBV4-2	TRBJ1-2	TGTGCCAGCAGCTATACACTAAAGAGGAACAGGGACGTAGCTAACTATGGCTACACCTTC	CASSYTLKRNRDVANYGYTF
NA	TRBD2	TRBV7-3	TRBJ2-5	TGTGCCAGCAGCTATTCGGTAGGGACTAGCGGGGCGTTCTTTGAGACCCAGTACTTC	CASSYSVGTSGAFFETQYF
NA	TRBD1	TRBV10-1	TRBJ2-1	TGCGCCAGCAGTACCCCGGGACAGCTCAATGAGCAGTTCTTC	CASSTPGQLNEQFF
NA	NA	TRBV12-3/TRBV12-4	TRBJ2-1	TGTGCCAGCAGTTTCCTACGCGATGAGCAGTTCTTC	CASSFLRDEQFF
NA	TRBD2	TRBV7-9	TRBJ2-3	TGTGCCAGCACCCAGACTAGCGGGACAGGGTTAGATACGCAGTATTTT	CASTQTSGTGLDTQYF
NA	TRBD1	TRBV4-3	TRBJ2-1	TGCGCCAGCAGCCAAGGGACAGGGGGATACAATGAGCAGTTCTTC	CASSQGTGGYNEQFF
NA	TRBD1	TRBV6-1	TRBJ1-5	TGTGCCAGCAGTCCCGGGACAGGGTATGCTCAGCCCCAGCATTTT	CASSPGTGYAQPQHF
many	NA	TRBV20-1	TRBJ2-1	TGCAGTGCTCGCCTTGTCCAGTCGTACAATGAGCAGTTCTTC	CSARLVQSYNEQFF
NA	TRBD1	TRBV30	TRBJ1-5	TGTGCCTGGGGAGACACTTGGAACAGGGGAATGAGTCAGCCCCAGCATTTT	CAWGDTWNRGMSQPQHF
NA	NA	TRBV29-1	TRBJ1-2	NA	CSVLHRDRGGYTFGTF
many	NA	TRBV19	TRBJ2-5	TGTGCCAGTACCGGTGCGGGGAGCGTAAGGACCCAGTACTTC	CASTGAGSVRTQYF
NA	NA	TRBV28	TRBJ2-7	TGTGCCAGCAGTTCTTTCGGCTCCTACGAGCAGTACTTC	CASSSFGSYEQYF
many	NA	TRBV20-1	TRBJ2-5	TGCAGTGCTAGAAGGGGGGTTACGGAGACCCAGTACTTC	CSARRGVTETQYF
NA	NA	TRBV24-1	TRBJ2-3	TGTGCCACCACAGGGGGAGGGCCAGATACGCAGTATTTT	CATTGGGPDTQYF
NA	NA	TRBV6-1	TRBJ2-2	TGTGCCAGCAGTGAAAAACAGGCCGGGGAGCTGTTTTTT	CASSEKQAGELFF
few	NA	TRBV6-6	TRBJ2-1	TGTGCCAGCACCCCGGGACGCCAGCAGTTCTTC	CASTPGRQQFF
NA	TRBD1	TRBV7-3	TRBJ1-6	TGTGCCAGCAGCGGAAACCCCGGGACAGGGGGCTATTCACCCCTCCACTTT	CASSGNPGTGGYSPLHF
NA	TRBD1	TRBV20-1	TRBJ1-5	TGCAGTGCGTCCAAGGACAGGCCCTATGGCAATCAGCCCCAGCATTTT	CSASKDRPYGNQPQHF
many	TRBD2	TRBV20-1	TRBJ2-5	TGCAGTGCTAGAGAATCGAGCGGGAGGATCCAAGAGACCCAGTACTTC	CSARESSGRIQETQYF
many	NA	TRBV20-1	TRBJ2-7	TGCAGTGCTAGAAGACTAGGGTACGAGCAGTACTTC	CSARRLGYEQYF
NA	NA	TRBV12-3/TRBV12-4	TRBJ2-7	TGTGCCAGCAGTTACGGGGCGGGGAACTACGAGCAGTACTTC	CASSYGAGNYEQYF
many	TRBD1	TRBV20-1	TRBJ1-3	TGCAGTGCCGTTCACGGGACAGTCTCTGGAAACACCATATATTTT	CSAVHGTVSGNTIYF